This T cell receptor (beta chain) was obtained from a study of blood T cell repertoires in COVID-19. Study summary: Specimens from acute and convalescent COVID-19 originated in the United States, Italy and Spain. The analysed material was cDNA or gDNA that came from T cells, B-cell-depleted T cells, or PBMCs.

Under the authors' procedure: Estimation of nucleated cell counts relied on the amplification of reference gene primers. The protocol was immunoSEQ multiplex PCR, while the TCRdb copy is restricted to in-frame clones and leaves out a portion. V and J calls and clone size are given by that table; D and trimming were obtained from the DNA. The sample has around 620,000 clones, 80% to 90% seen once. The CDR3 runs to 17 residues. CDR1 is ENHRY, CDR2 SYGVKD, per germline. V lost 2 bases, J lost 6 bases, and 13 bases stayed unmatched. Sequencing used peripheral blood. This chain connects TRBV10-3 to TRBJ1-2; 9 bases are a match to TRBD1. The TCR originated in a woman younger than 35 with acute or convalescent COVID-19. In DNA form, the CDR3 reads TGTGCCATCAGTGAGAAGATCCGGGACAGGGACGGCGATGGCTACACCTTC. It yields the protein CAISEKIRDRDGDGYTF.